This T cell receptor (beta chain) was recovered during a study of blood T cell repertoires in COVID-19. Study details: PBMCs, B-cell-depleted T cells, or T cells provided the cDNA or gDNA that made up the material.

Authors' analysis steps: Amplification from reference gene primers served as the basis for estimated nucleated cell counts. Some clones are missing from TCRdb's copy, which holds only in-frame ones; the method was immunoSEQ multiplex PCR. The DNA was the basis for D and trimming; V, J and clone size are from that table. The data contain around 240,000 clones, around 90% of them singletons. In terms of age and location, participants ranged from roughly 18 to 90 years and lived in approximately 26 US areas. In assigning cohorts, the study relied on participant-reported clinical history. This CDR3 comprises 12 residues. Trimming removed 5 bases at V and 7 bases at J, with 8 bases between. CDR1 and CDR2 from the germline V gene are MDHEN and SYDVKM.

The origin of this receptor is a man between 50 and 59 years old who had been exposed to COVID-19. The chain joins TRBV28 to TRBJ2-2; D might be TRBD2 (5 bases). The sample taken for sequencing was PBMCs or T cells enriched from blood (not recorded which). CDR3: CASSVGDGELFF. The CDR3 bases are TGTGCCAGCAGTGTCGGGGACGGGGAGCTGTTTTTT.